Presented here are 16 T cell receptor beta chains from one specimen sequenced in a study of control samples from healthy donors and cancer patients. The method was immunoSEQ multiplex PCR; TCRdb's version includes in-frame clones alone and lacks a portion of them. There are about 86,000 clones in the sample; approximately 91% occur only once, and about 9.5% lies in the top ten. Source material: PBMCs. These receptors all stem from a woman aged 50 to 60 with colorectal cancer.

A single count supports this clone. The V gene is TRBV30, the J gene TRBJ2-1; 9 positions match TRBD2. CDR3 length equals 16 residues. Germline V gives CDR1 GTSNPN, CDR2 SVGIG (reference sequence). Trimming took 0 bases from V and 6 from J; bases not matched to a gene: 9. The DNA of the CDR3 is TGTGCCTGGAGTGTAATGGGGCTAGCGGGGAGCAATGAGCAGTTCTTC. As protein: CAWSVMGLAGSNEQFF.

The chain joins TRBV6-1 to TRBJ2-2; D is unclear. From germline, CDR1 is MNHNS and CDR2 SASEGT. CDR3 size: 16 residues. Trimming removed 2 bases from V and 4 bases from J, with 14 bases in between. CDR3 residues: CASSELYTNPTGELFF. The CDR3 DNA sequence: TGTGCCAGCAGTGAACTTTACACCAATCCCACCGGGGAGCTGTTTTTT.

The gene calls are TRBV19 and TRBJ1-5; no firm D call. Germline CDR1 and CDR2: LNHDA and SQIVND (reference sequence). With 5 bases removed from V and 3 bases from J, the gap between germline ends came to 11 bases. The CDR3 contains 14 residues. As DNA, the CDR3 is TGTGCCAGTAGTTTAGGGATCGACAATCAGCCCCAGCATTTT. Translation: CASSLGIDNQPQHF.

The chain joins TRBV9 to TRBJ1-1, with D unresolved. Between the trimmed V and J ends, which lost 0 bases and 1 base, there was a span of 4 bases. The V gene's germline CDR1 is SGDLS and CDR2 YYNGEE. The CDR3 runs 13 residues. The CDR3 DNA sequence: TGTGCCAGCAGCGTAGGGTCGAACACTGAAGCTTTCTTT. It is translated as CASSVGSNTEAFF.

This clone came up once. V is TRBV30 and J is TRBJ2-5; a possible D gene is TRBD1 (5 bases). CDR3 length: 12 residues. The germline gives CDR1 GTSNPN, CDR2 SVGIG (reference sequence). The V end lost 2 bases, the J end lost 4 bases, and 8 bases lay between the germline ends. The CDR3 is CAWSRTLETQYF. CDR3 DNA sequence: TGTGCCTGGAGTCGGACACTAGAGACCCAGTACTTC.

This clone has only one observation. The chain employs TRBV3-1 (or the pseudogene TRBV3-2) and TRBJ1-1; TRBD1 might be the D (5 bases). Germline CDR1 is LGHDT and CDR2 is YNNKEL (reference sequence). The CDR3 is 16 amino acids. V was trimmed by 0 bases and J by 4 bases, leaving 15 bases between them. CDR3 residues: CASSQDVQEGTTEAFF. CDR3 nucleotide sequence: TGTGCCAGCAGCCAAGACGTACAGGAGGGTACCACTGAAGCTTTCTTT.

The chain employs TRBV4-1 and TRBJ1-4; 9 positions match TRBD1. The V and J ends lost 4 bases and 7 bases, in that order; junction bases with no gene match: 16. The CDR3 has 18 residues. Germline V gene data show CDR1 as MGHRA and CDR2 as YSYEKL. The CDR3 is CASSPSATGGSRIEKLFF. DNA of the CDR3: TGCGCCAGCAGCCCCTCTGCGACAGGGGGGAGCAGGATTGAAAAACTGTTTTTT.

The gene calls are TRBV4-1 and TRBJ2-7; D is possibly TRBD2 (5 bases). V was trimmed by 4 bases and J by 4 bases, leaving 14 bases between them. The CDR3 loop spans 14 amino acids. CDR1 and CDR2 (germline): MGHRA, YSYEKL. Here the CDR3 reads CASSPSFPGYEQYV. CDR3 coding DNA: TGCGCCAGCAGCCCAAGCTTCCCGGGATACGAGCAGTACGTC.

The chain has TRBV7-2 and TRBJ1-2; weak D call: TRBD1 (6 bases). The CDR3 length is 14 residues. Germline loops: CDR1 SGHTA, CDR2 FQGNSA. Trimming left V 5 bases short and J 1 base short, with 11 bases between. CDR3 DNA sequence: TGTGCCAGCAGCGTAGACAGGAATAACTATGGCTACACCTTC. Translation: CASSVDRNNYGYTF.

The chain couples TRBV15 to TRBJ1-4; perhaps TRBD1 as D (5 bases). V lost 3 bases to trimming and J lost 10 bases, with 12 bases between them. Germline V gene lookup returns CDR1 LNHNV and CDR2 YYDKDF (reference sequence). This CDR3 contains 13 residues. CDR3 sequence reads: CATSSPGSGKLFF. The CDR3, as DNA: TGTGCCACCAGCAGCCCAGGGAGCGGAAAACTGTTTTTT.

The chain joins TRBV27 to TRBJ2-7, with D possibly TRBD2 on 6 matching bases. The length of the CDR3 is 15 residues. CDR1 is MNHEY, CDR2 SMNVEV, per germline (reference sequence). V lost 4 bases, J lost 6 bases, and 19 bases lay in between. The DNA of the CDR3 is TGTGCCAGCAGTTCCCGCCGAGCGGGTCTGGGCGAGCAGTACGTC. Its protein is CASSSRRAGLGEQYV.

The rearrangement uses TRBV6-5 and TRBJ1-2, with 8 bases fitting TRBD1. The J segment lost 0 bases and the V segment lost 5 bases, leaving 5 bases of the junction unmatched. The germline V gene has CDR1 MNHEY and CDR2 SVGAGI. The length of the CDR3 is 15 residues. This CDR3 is CASSKRTGTNYGYTF. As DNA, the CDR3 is TGTGCCAGCAGTAAACGGACAGGGACTAACTATGGCTACACCTTC.

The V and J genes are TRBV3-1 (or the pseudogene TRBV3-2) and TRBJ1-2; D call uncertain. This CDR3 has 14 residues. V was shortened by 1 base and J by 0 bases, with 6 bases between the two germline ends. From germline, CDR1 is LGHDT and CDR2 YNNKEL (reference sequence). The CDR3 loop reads CASSQGVANYGYTF. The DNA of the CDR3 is TGTGCCAGCAGCCAAGGCGTAGCTAACTATGGCTACACCTTC.

CDR3 nucleotides: TGTGCCAGCAGTTTAGATTATCGTGCAGGAAACTATGGCTACACCTTC. Its protein is CASSLDYRAGNYGYTF. This chain joins TRBV27 and TRBJ1-2; no firm D call. The CDR3 totals 16 residues. V lost 2 bases, J lost 2 bases, and 15 bases lay in between. From germline, CDR1 is MNHEY and CDR2 SMNVEV (reference sequence).

In nucleotides, the CDR3 is TGTGCCAGCAGCTTGCAAGGGACAGGGGTCCCAGATACGCAGTATTTT. Its translation is CASSLQGTGVPDTQYF. The rearrangement uses TRBV7-2 and TRBJ2-3, with TRBD1 matching 10 bases. Germline assignment: CDR1 SGHTA and CDR2 FQGNSA. The CDR3 consists of 16 residues. With 3 bases clipped from V and 4 bases from J, the junction kept 7 bases outside the gene matches.

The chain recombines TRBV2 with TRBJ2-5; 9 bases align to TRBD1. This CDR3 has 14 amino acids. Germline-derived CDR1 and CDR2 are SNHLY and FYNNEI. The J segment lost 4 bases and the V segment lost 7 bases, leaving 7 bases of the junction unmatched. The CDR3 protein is CASKAYRGPETQYF. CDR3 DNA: TGTGCCAGCAAAGCCTACAGGGGGCCAGAGACCCAGTACTTC.